Listed below are T cell receptor beta chains from one sample, sequenced in a study of T-cell memory formation after mild COVID-19. A single record per CDR3 protein comes from TCRdb applying MiXCR to the 5' RACE reads. The sample has about 200,000 distinct CDR3 sequences; around 16% are singletons. Sequencing was performed on PBMCs or a T cell subset sorted from them (not recorded which). The receptors shown here come from an adult woman who had mild COVID-19 (a few samples of this study predate the infection). Cell type and time point are not known. Each CDR3 is given with its conserved first and last residue. Fields, in order: J gene, D gene, clone size, CDR3 length, V gene, CDR3 DNA, CDR3 protein. The D gene is left open where the match is weak. Clone sizes are given selectively: once, few, many, or a class where the clone is expanded.

>TRBJ2-1|TRBD2|NA|16|TRBV6-4
TGTGCCAGCAGTCCGACCGGGACTAGCGGGAGCAATGAGCAGTTCTTC
CASSPTGTSGSNEQFF
>TRBJ1-1|TRBD1|few|15|TRBV7-9
TGTGCCAGCAGCGGACAGGGAGGGAGAATCACTGAAGCTTTCTTT
CASSGQGGRITEAFF
>TRBJ1-2|NA|few|15|TRBV7-9
TGTGCCAGCGGCAAAGACAGCAGAGCTAACTATGGCTACACCTTC
CASGKDSRANYGYTF
>TRBJ2-4|TRBD1|few|15|TRBV12-3/TRBV12-4
TGTGCCAGCAGCCAGGGACAGATAGCCAAAAACATTCAGTACTTC
CASSQGQIAKNIQYF
>TRBJ2-6|NA|NA|16|TRBV5-1
TGCGCCAGCAGTTCTACCGACAGCTCTGGGGCCAACGTCCTGACTTTC
CASSSTDSSGANVLTF
>TRBJ2-4|TRBD1|NA|20|TRBV3-1
TGTGCCAGCAGCCAAGATTCGCCGGGACGACAGGGGGCGGGCAAAAACATTCAGTACTTC
CASSQDSPGRQGAGKNIQYF
>TRBJ2-3|TRBD2|many|19|TRBV6-2/TRBV6-3
TGTGCCAGCAGCCCTACTAGCGGGAGGGCCGGTTATGTGGAAGATACGCAGTATTTT
CASSPTSGRAGYVEDTQYF
>TRBJ2-3|NA|NA|13|TRBV24-1
TGTGCCACCAGTGAACTGACCACAGATACGCAGTATTTT
CATSELTTDTQYF
>TRBJ2-6|NA|NA|19|TRBV12-3/TRBV12-4
TGTGCCAGCAGTACACACAGGGCGGGCACCCTCTCTGGGGCCAACGTCCTGACTTTC
CASSTHRAGTLSGANVLTF
>TRBJ2-2|NA|many|13|TRBV30
TGTGCCTGGAGTGGGGGGTCCACCGGGGAGCTGTTTTTT
CAWSGGSTGELFF